Below are 21 T cell receptor beta chains sequenced from a single sample in a study of blood T cell repertoires in COVID-19. Produced via immunoSEQ multiplex PCR; TCRdb's table is partial and in-frame only. The sample shows approximately 36,000 clones, about 85% of them seen only once. Sequenced material: peripheral blood. The receptors come from a man in his fifties or sixties with active COVID-19.

The chain links TRBV6-1 to TRBJ1-1, with a possible D match to TRBD1 (5 bases). V lost 4 bases and J lost 6, with 21 bases in between. Germline V gene sequence: CDR1 MNHNS, CDR2 SASEGT. The CDR3 totals 16 residues. The chain's CDR3 is CASSAINFAGRPEAFF. The CDR3 DNA is TGTGCCAGCAGTGCAATAAATTTCGCAGGGCGGCCTGAAGCTTTCTTT.

The chain has TRBV12-3 or TRBV12-4 and TRBJ2-7, with TRBD1 identical over 12 bases. The CDR3 length is 13 residues. V lost 11 bases to trimming and J lost 6 bases; unmatched junction nucleotides: 8. CDR3 amino acids: CASNRDRGPEQYF. CDR3 coding DNA: TGTGCCTCAAACCGGGACAGGGGGCCCGAGCAGTACTTC.

This chain connects TRBV10-3 to TRBJ2-7; a weak D match, TRBD2 (5 bases). V lost 7 bases to trimming and J lost 2 bases, with 15 bases between them. Germline loops: CDR1 ENHRY, CDR2 SYGVKD. The CDR3 extends over 14 amino acids. The CDR3 is CAITNASGAYEQYF. In DNA form, the CDR3 reads TGTGCCATCACCAATGCTTCCGGGGCCTACGAGCAGTACTTC.

This clone was picked up a small number of times. The chain employs TRBV6-5 and TRBJ2-5, with 8 bases fitting TRBD2. The germline V gene encodes CDR1 MNHEY and CDR2 SVGAGI. The CDR3 contains 16 residues. J lost 4 bases, V lost 3 bases, and 10 bases had no gene match. The CDR3: CASSYAAGGAPETQYF. In DNA form, the CDR3 reads TGTGCCAGCAGTTATGCGGCCGGGGGGGCCCCAGAGACCCAGTACTTC.

This rearrangement joins TRBV7-9 to TRBJ1-2, with a tentative D call TRBD1 (5 bases). CDR3 length: 14 residues. Germline values: CDR1 SEHNR, CDR2 FQNEAQ (reference sequence). The V and J ends lost 3 bases and 5 bases respectively, with 13 bases between them. The CDR3 spells CASSFADRDYGYTF. In nucleotides, the CDR3 is TGTGCCAGCAGCTTCGCCGACAGAGATTATGGCTACACCTTC.

The chain employs TRBV5-4 and TRBJ2-7; TRBD1 is a possible D gene (6 bases). Germline CDR1 reads SGHNT; CDR2 reads YYREEE (reference sequence). V was pared by 5 bases and J by 1 base, with 16 bases between. CDR3 length: 15 residues. The CDR3 DNA reads TGTGCCAGCAGTCAAACAGGGCCCTTTTCCTACGAGCAGTACTTC. Amino acid sequence: CASSQTGPFSYEQYF.

The J gene is TRBJ2-3, the V gene TRBV6-2 or TRBV6-3; 7 bases agree with TRBD2. The CDR3 totals 15 residues. Trimming at V came to 5 bases and at J to 7 bases, leaving 12 bases not matched to a gene. CDR1 and CDR2 from the germline V gene are MNHEY and SVGEGT. The CDR3 sequence is CASSLGSGVAHTQYF. In DNA form, the CDR3 reads TGTGCCAGCAGTCTGGGGAGCGGGGTTGCACATACGCAGTATTTT.

The rearrangement uses TRBV7-2 and TRBJ2-1, with D maybe TRBD1 (5 bases). CDR1 and CDR2 (germline): SGHTA, FQGNSA. The V gene lost 1 base and the J gene lost 3 bases, with 7 bases spanning the gap. This CDR3 has 14 amino acids. The CDR3 region is CASSLVQGYNEQFF. CDR3 DNA sequence: TGTGCCAGCAGCTTAGTGCAGGGCTACAATGAGCAGTTCTTC.

This rearrangement joins TRBV6-4 to TRBJ2-7; D not certain. With 8 bases removed from V and 3 bases from J, the gap between germline ends came to 20 bases. The CDR3 loop spans 15 amino acids. The germline gives CDR1 MRHNA, CDR2 SNTAGT. CDR3 loop: CASRSYPSADYEQYF. Here the CDR3 DNA reads TGTGCCAGCCGCAGTTATCCTTCTGCAGACTACGAGCAGTACTTC.

This rearrangement joins TRBV12-1 to TRBJ2-4; the table's D call, TRBD1, was not checked against the DNA. TRBV12-1 is deemed a pseudogene. The CDR3 runs to 13 residues. The CDR3 nucleotides are TGTGCCAGCAGCCCCAAGGGGACAACGATTCAGTACTTC. The encoded protein is CASSPKGTTIQYF.

J is TRBJ2-7 and V is TRBV5-1, with 11 bases that match TRBD2. V was clipped by 4 bases and J by 2 bases; unmatched bases: 5. This CDR3 spans 15 amino acids. From germline, CDR1 is SGHRS and CDR2 YFSETQ. The DNA of the CDR3 is TGCGCCAGCAGCCCGGGACTAGCGGCAACCTACGAGCAGTACTTC. Residues: CASSPGLAATYEQYF.

The chain is built from TRBV11-1 and TRBJ2-3; D is uncertain. There are 15 residues in the CDR3. Trimming cost V 8 bases and J 3 bases, with 18 bases left between them. Germline V gene data show CDR1 as SGHAT and CDR2 as FQDESV (reference sequence). CDR3 region: CASGPPGSRTDTQYF. DNA of the CDR3: TGTGCCAGCGGCCCCCCAGGTTCAAGGACAGATACGCAGTATTTT.

The V gene is TRBV6-1, the J gene TRBJ1-2; D is ambiguous. In germline, CDR1 is MNHNS, CDR2 SASEGT. V was trimmed by 2 bases and J by 3 bases, leaving 4 bases between them. This CDR3 spans 12 amino acids. The CDR3 protein is CASSESDYGYTF. CDR3 nucleotide sequence: TGTGCCAGCAGTGAATCGGACTATGGCTACACCTTC.

The V call is TRBV5-6, the J call TRBJ1-4, with D possibly matching TRBD1 (5 bases). This CDR3 spans 16 amino acids. Germline CDR1 reads SGHDT; CDR2 reads YYEEEE. Trimming took 2 bases from V and 5 from J, leaving 16 bases between them. CDR3 coding DNA: TGTGCCAGCAGCTTAGACAGATTAGGGTGGAATGAAAAACTGTTTTTT. This sequence encodes CASSLDRLGWNEKLFF.

The chain is built from TRBV5-8 and TRBJ2-1; D may be TRBD2 (5 bases). Germline CDR1 and CDR2: SGHTS and YDEGEE. The CDR3 length is 17 residues. V was cut by 2 bases and J by 0 bases, with 15 bases left in between. Here the CDR3 DNA reads TGTGCCAGCAGCTTTAGCGCTCTCATCGGCTCCTACAATGAGCAGTTCTTC. Translating gives CASSFSALIGSYNEQFF.

The chain is built from TRBV11-2 and TRBJ2-2; D gene unclear. CDR1 and CDR2 (germline): SGHAT, FQNNGV. V was cut by 5 bases and J by 6 bases, with 13 bases left in between. The CDR3 covers 14 residues. CDR3 residues: CASSPNIPSGELFF. In DNA, the CDR3 is TGTGCCAGCAGCCCTAATATACCATCCGGGGAGCTGTTTTTT.

The gene calls are TRBV28 and TRBJ1-6; D gene ambiguous. The CDR3 extends over 12 amino acids. Germline V gene sequence: CDR1 MDHEN, CDR2 SYDVKM. Between the trimmed V and J ends, which lost 7 bases and 7 bases, there was a span of 8 bases. The CDR3 region is CASTTGNSPLHF. The CDR3, as DNA: TGTGCCAGCACGACTGGAAATTCACCCCTCCACTTT.

This chain joins TRBV19 and TRBJ2-5; 8 nucleotides align to TRBD1. Germline V gene lookup returns CDR1 LNHDA and CDR2 SQIVND (reference sequence). Trimming cost V 7 bases and J 7 bases; bases outside gene matches: 14. This CDR3 is 15 amino acids long. The CDR3 spells CASINRTGRVGTQYF. The DNA of the CDR3 is TGTGCCAGTATTAATAGGACAGGGAGAGTTGGGACCCAGTACTTC.

This chain connects TRBV10-1 to TRBJ2-2, with a tentative D call TRBD1 (5 bases). The CDR3 is 12 residues long. V shed 6 bases and J shed 3 bases, with 5 bases lying between them. Germline values: CDR1 WNHNN, CDR2 SYGVQD (reference sequence). The CDR3, as DNA: TGCGCCAGCAGACAGGACACCGGGGAGCTGTTTTTT. Amino acids: CASRQDTGELFF.

This clone was seen just once. CDR3 nucleotides: TGTGCCACCAAGAGTAGCGGGGGGGCCGCATACAATGAGCAGTTCTTC. This translates into CATKSSGGAAYNEQFF. The chain uses TRBV15 and TRBJ2-1; 11 bases map to TRBD2. Looked up from germline, CDR1 is LNHNV and CDR2 is YYDKDF (reference sequence). The CDR3 has 16 amino acids. Trimming removed 7 bases from V and 4 bases from J; junction bases left unmatched: 9.

The rearrangement uses TRBV10-3 and TRBJ2-3, with D maybe TRBD2 (6 bases). CDR1 ENHRY and CDR2 SYGVKD come from the germline V gene. The CDR3 is 15 residues long. Trimming stripped 5 bases from V and 5 bases from J, with 17 bases between. Here the CDR3 reads CAISTGEAARDTQYF. The CDR3 DNA reads TGTGCCATCAGTACCGGGGAGGCGGCCCGAGATACGCAGTATTTT.